The entry that follows covers one TCR beta chain sequence. The PCR ran on 60 Vbeta and 13 Jbeta primers. The data were produced by immunoSEQ multiplex PCR, yet TCRdb's version contains in-frame clones alone and is incomplete. Of about 94,000 clones listed, about four fifths are singletons. This entry belongs to a study of cytomegalovirus exposure and HLA in healthy donors. V was clipped by 0 bases and J by 8 bases; unmatched bases: 7. The germline gives CDR1 SGHRS, CDR2 YFSETQ. The CDR3 has 16 residues. The TCR was taken from a woman aged 40 to 55 in good health and CMV-seronegative. This chain connects TRBV5-1 to TRBJ1-6, with 8 bases identical to TRBD1. Sequencing was carried out using PBMCs. The CDR3 region has the DNA TGCGCCAGCAGCTTGGCCCCGACAGGGGCGGATTCACCCCTCCACTTT. Translating gives CASSLAPTGADSPLHF.